In its sample, the clone carrying this T cell receptor beta chain was seen a few times. The antigen is undetermined. This CDR3 spans 16 amino acids. Cultured CD4+ T cell DNA underwent sequencing with the Oncomine TCR Beta short-read assay. In TCRdb, the PCR reads were re-called with MiXCR into one record per CDR3 protein. This table has around 13,000 distinct CDR3 sequences, 35% to 40% appearing once. The sample comes from a study of vaccination and CD4 T cells after COVID-19. Regarding treatment: approximately nine-day PBMC culture with coronavirus spike peptide pools or control peptides (ViraFEST assay).

The source is a human donor with COVID-19. Material: cultured CD4+ T cells from blood. The chain is built from TRBV21-1 and TRBJ2-3; the tabulated D call, TRBD2, remains unverified against the DNA. TRBV21-1 is recorded as a pseudogene. Written as DNA, the CDR3 is TGTGCCAGCCCGTGGGCTCGGGGCCCAGGCACAGATACGCAGTATTTT. Translation gives CASPWARGPGTDTQYF.